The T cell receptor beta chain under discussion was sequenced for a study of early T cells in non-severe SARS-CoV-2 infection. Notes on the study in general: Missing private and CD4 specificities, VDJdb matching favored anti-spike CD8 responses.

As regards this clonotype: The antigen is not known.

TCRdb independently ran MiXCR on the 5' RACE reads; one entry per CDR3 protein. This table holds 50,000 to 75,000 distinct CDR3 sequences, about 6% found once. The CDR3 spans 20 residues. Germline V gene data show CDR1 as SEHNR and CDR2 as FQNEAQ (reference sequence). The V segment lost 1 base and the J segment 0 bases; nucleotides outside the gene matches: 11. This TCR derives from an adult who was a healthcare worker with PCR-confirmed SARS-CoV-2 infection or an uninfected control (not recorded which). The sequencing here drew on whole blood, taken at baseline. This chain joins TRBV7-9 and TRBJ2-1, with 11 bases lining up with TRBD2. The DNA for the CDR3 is TGTGCCAGCAGCTTAGAAATATTGGGACTAGCGGAAAACTCCTACAATGAGCAGTTCTTC. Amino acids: CASSLEILGLAENSYNEQFF.